This T cell receptor (beta chain) is drawn from a study of cytomegalovirus exposure and HLA in healthy donors (TCRdb year 2017). Study-wide context: An earlier analysis of roughly 630 of the donors reported 276 Gb of sequence data and 120 million or so unique TCR beta sequences from roughly 180 million T cells. About 280 gigabases of sequencing data and around 90 million unique TCR sequences made up an early release that covered roughly 670 HLA-typed donors. The genetic ancestry cluster associated with self-reported Caucasian donors included 81% of the 350 to 500 genotyped donors. The study aimed to test whether signatures of past pathogen exposure could be identified by cataloging public T cell receptors. The study profiled the T cell repertoires of some 610 subjects by immunosequencing and related them to cytomegalovirus serostatus. In addition to the first cohort of 666 subjects, a separate validation cohort of around 110 different subjects was used. To predict cytomegalovirus infection status, the study combined high-throughput TCR immunosequencing, statistical association of individual TCRs with disease status, and machine learning. To study patterns of TCR occurrence, a later analysis re-analyzed previously published TCR beta repertoires from 650 to 750 donors and added high-resolution HLA genotyping. Rather than drawing on any new phenotypic data, the later analysis identified candidate immune exposures from TCR beta sequences and the way those sequences occurred across donors. An earlier analysis of approximately 640 of the donors applied high-throughput TCR beta sequencing to assess whether each TCR beta V gene segment acted as functional or pseudogenic. Donor age, sex, ethnicity and CMV serostatus were compiled alongside the repertoire data. Genome-wide SNP genotypes for about 65% of the roughly 700 donors were used in a later genetic analysis, which treated that subset as a discovery cohort. Every discovery cohort repertoire had been produced on one sequencing platform. HLA typing covered class I and class II loci at four-digit resolution. Typing coverage varied by locus: roughly 620-630 donors for A, B, C, DRB1 and DQB1; roughly 510 for DQA1; 600 to 610 for DPA1; roughly 470 for DPB1. Four to six DR-DQ haplotypes were handled as single units for association and clustering, since linkage in the cohort was strong. Among roughly 400 genotyped donors of the cohort, an average of approximately 240,000 unique TCR beta nucleotide sequences was sequenced per donor, of which 15% to 20% were non-productive.

Points on this clone: The target of this receptor is not known. The input lacks base qualities; no much larger clone sits a single base away.

Points the paper makes about the study in general: Because HLA typing was unavailable for some donors at each locus, only the typed subset was used in association tests. According to a later analysis, most CMV-associated TCR beta chains appeared to be HLA-restricted, and the HLA associations seemed to be driven largely by CMV exposure. A further reported finding was that TCR beta sequences accurately predicted the HLA-A and HLA-B alleles for most subjects in the first cohort. Immune exposure information for the cohort was limited to CMV serostatus. Only TCR beta chains were sequenced in this cohort, and the absence of alpha or paired-chain data limited detectable features. According to a later genetic analysis, donors in an Asian-associated ancestry cluster had fewer N-insertions in productive TCRs than the approximately 710-donor mean. A later analysis associated roughly 17,000 TCR beta sequences with specific HLA alleles at a false discovery rate of 0.05. Because counts were too low, 15 or so rarely observed V segments, including chromosome 9 orphons, were excluded from the earlier analysis of 587 of the donors. The authors suggested that the approach could potentially be generalized to other disease states and immunological phenotypes. Most TCR sequences were seen in very few donors, while some public TCRs were found in many individuals. According to a later analysis, TCR association rates differed among HLA loci, with DRB1 alleles showing the most associated TCRs and HLA-C alleles showing the fewest. An association between a missense DCLRE1C variant and V-gene and J-gene trimming of TCR beta chains was found in a later genetic analysis and replicated in an independent cohort. Some IMGT-functional V segments, including TRBV6-2 and TRBV6-3, could not be distinguished by the 87-base-pair reads and were therefore excluded. The classifier was reported to diagnose cytomegalovirus status with high specificity and sensitivity in both the original and validation cohorts. A few of the identified cytomegalovirus-associated TCR beta chains were confirmed in vitro to be specific for cytomegalovirus antigens. The study listed 164 TCR beta chains as associated with cytomegalovirus. A later analysis found that HLA-associated TCR beta chains were more clonally expanded and had lower generation probabilities than equally common non-associated chains. Linkage disequilibrium might explain the correlated functional status among segregating V segments, but an unknown experimental factor could not be excluded. An earlier analysis of 450 to 750 of the donors showed that most TCR beta V segments appeared in productive rearrangements either about 90% or about 30% of the time, which broadly matched IMGT annotations. Roughly uniform sequencing depth across donors was assumed in presence/absence analyses, although this assumption may not hold. When HLA alleles, especially DR and DQ, strongly co-occurred, TCR associations were difficult to assign to individual alleles. The sequencing pipeline was judged likely to have produced a cluster of highly shared sequence variants as a technical artifact. According to a later analysis, parvovirus B19, influenza, CMV and Epstein-Barr virus appeared linked to several top co-occurrence clusters.

Trimming costs V 0 bases and J 0 bases, and their ends lie 8 bases apart. The CDR3 covers 15 residues, taking in both the cysteine and the phenylalanine. Just the 45-base CDR3 DNA is kept, in frame starting at base 1. From the germline V gene, CDR1 is SGHDN and CDR2 is FVKESK. The library was produced with the immunoSEQ multiplex PCR assay. A mixture of 60 forward primers for TCR Vbeta segments and 13 reverse primers for TCR Jbeta segments was used in the multiplex PCR. A multiplex PCR assay on genomic DNA amplified the CDR3 region of rearranged TCR beta genes. Amplified TCR beta libraries were sequenced as 87-base-pair reads on the Illumina HiSeq System. Per the authors' processing: A later analysis counted tens of millions of unique TCR beta chains across the 670 or so repertoires, and around 9.9 million of these chains were shared by at least two donors. Raw reads were error-corrected and collapsed into unique sequences by a nearest-neighbor algorithm in which closely related sequences were merged to remove PCR and sequencing errors. V, D and J gene segments were assigned by aligning CDR3 sequences to IMGT reference sequences. For a sequence to be retained, a match of at least six nucleotides was required to both a V gene segment and a J gene segment. Rearrangements were called productive when the CDR3 lacked stop codons and stayed in frame with V and J; all others were non-productive. CDR3 was defined by IMGT convention, running from the second conserved V-encoded cysteine to the conserved J-encoded phenylalanine. In an earlier analysis of 550 to 650 of the donors, sequences lacking an unambiguous match to a single V gene segment were excluded. In an earlier analysis of several hundred of the donors, V segments were called functional above 56.7% productive rearrangements and were called segregating when the between-donor standard deviation exceeded 5%. A statistical classification framework was built to diagnose cytomegalovirus status from the catalog of TCR beta chain sequences. In a later analysis, TCR nucleotide sequences were compared against IMGT/GENE-DB human TR gene sequences so that V and J genes could be assigned. The TCRdist pipeline was used in a later analysis to assign CDR3 sequences and most-parsimonious VDJ recombination scenarios. In a later analysis, every TCR beta chain was defined by the combination of its CDR3 amino acid sequence and its V-gene family, and reads without a unique V-gene family were dropped. In a later analysis, approximately 640 highly shared, low-generation-probability nucleotide sequences were removed to address suspected cross-contamination and a sequencing artifact. In a later analysis, a clonal expansion index for each public chain was calculated from normalized within-repertoire ranks of inferred template counts. In a later analysis, generation probabilities were computed using a VDJ recombination model fitted to out-of-frame rearrangements, and the results were checked against IGoR. Hypergeometric tests were used in a later analysis to score TCR-TCR, TCR-HLA and TCR-CMV co-occurrence, with a repertoire-size bias correction applied to the TCR pairs. False discovery rates were estimated in a later analysis by permuting HLA or CMV assignments 20 times. In a later analysis, co-occurring TCRs were grouped using DBSCAN, with TCRdist sequence similarity added in when clustering inside HLA-allele-positive subsets. Repertoires with fewer than 30,000 or more than 120,000 public chains were left out of co-occurrence clustering, as were about 5 repertoires with anomalous nucleotide sharing. TCRdb holds this immuneACCESS table with in-frame rearrangements only. Some clones are missing; in checked studies, unresolved V genes explain under half, and the rest has no known cause. Clonal size and the V and J genes are those of that table, whereas D and trimming came from the DNA. For this sample there are approximately 75,000 clones; 80% appear just once. 1.1% of the sample is held by the ten biggest clonotypes.

The cohort comprised 670 or so healthy bone marrow donors. At the time of sampling, every cohort member was nominally healthy, though immune exposures that went unrecorded were likely present. The donor was CMV seronegative and was included in the group of 352 seronegative cohort members. Each donor provided a peripheral blood sample, and peripheral blood mononuclear cells were used for TCR beta sequencing. Genomic DNA extraction from the blood cell samples was performed with the Qiagen DNeasy Blood Extraction Kit. This sequence originates from a male donor in good health and CMV-seronegative. Sequencing used PBMCs. This chain is built from TRBV14 and TRBJ2-5, with no D gene named confidently. The encoded CDR3 is CASSQEFRYQETQYF. The base sequence is TGTGCCAGCAGCCAAGAATTTCGTTACCAAGAGACCCAGTACTTC.